Listed below are T cell receptor beta chains from one sample, sequenced in a study of cytomegalovirus exposure and HLA in healthy donors. The data were produced by immunoSEQ multiplex PCR, yet TCRdb's version contains in-frame clones alone and is incomplete. The sample has more than 200,000 clones, roughly 88% seen once. What was sequenced was PBMCs. The receptors were sampled from a woman in her twenties or thirties in good health and CMV-seronegative. Each CDR3 is given with its conserved first and last residue. Fields, in order: CDR3 length, J gene, clone size, D gene, V gene, CDR3 protein, CDR3 DNA. D genes are given only for firm matches. Clone size is stated in some rows and not others, as once, few, many or a class when expanded.

13,TRBJ2-1,.,.,TRBV13,CASSPDFNNEQFF,TGTGCCAGCAGCCCCGACTTCAACAATGAGCAGTTCTTC
16,TRBJ2-7,once,TRBD2,TRBV10-3,CAISESATSGSYEQYF,TGTGCCATCAGTGAGTCGGCGACTAGCGGTTCCTACGAGCAGTACTTC
14,TRBJ2-7,.,TRBD2,TRBV19,CASRLAGNTYEQYF,TGTGCCAGTCGACTAGCGGGTAATACCTACGAGCAGTACTTC
12,TRBJ2-5,.,.,TRBV29-1,CSFPGGGETQYF,TGCAGCTTCCCCGGCGGGGGCGAGACCCAGTACTTC
17,TRBJ2-2,.,TRBD1,TRBV28,CASSFPTGEIRAGELFF,TGTGCCAGCAGTTTTCCCACAGGGGAAATCAGGGCCGGGGAGCTGTTTTTT
14,TRBJ1-4,once,.,TRBV5-4,CASSLVGRDEKLFF,TGTGCCAGCAGCTTGGTGGGCAGGGATGAAAAACTGTTTTTT
15,TRBJ2-7,.,.,TRBV4-1,CASSQGHRLAYEQYF,TGCGCCAGCAGCCAAGGACACCGGCTCGCCTACGAGCAGTACTTC
14,TRBJ2-7,once,.,TRBV14,CASSQDGLTYEQYF,TGTGCCAGCAGCCAAGACGGACTCACCTACGAGCAGTACTTC
17,TRBJ2-3,.,TRBD2,TRBV5-1,CASSLGEREARRDTQYF,TGCGCCAGCAGCTTGGGAGAGCGGGAGGCCCGTCGGGATACGCAGTATTTT
13,TRBJ2-7,.,.,TRBV7-8,CASSLGVAYEQYF,TGTGCCAGCAGCTTAGGGGTAGCCTACGAGCAGTACTTC
16,TRBJ2-7,.,.,TRBV7-2,CASSLAAGTNLYEQYF,TGTGCCAGCAGCTTAGCGGCGGGGACGAATCTCTACGAGCAGTACTTC
16,TRBJ2-3,.,.,TRBV18,CASSPPWDFTTDTQYF,TGTGCCAGCTCACCACCGTGGGACTTCACGACAGATACGCAGTATTTT
15,TRBJ2-5,once,.,TRBV6-6,CASRNIPTDQETQYF,TGTGCCAGCAGGAACATCCCGACGGACCAAGAGACCCAGTACTTC
14,TRBJ1-2,.,.,TRBV15,CATSRETANYGYTF,TGTGCCACCAGCAGAGAGACGGCTAACTATGGCTACACCTTC
14,TRBJ2-7,.,TRBD1,TRBV25-1,CASSESGYRGEQYF,TGTGCCAGCAGTGAATCAGGATACAGGGGGGAGCAGTACTTC
14,TRBJ2-3,.,.,TRBV10-3,CAISEFSSEDTQYF,TGTGCCATCAGTGAGTTCTCTAGTGAAGATACGCAGTATTTT
15,TRBJ2-7,.,TRBD2,TRBV7-9,CASSIAGTGGDEQYF,TGTGCCAGCAGCATTGCCGGGACGGGGGGTGACGAGCAGTACTTC
16,TRBJ2-3,.,TRBD1,TRBV5-4,CASSLRTGGYTDTQYF,TGTGCCAGCAGCTTGAGGACAGGGGGGTACACAGATACGCAGTATTTT
17,TRBJ2-7,.,.,TRBV4-2,CASSQPRQGTSPYEQYF,TGTGCCAGCAGCCAACCTAGACAGGGTACTAGCCCCTACGAGCAGTACTTC
13,TRBJ2-3,.,TRBD1,TRBV18,CASSQDREDTQYF,TGTGCCAGCTCCCAAGACAGGGAAGATACGCAGTATTTT